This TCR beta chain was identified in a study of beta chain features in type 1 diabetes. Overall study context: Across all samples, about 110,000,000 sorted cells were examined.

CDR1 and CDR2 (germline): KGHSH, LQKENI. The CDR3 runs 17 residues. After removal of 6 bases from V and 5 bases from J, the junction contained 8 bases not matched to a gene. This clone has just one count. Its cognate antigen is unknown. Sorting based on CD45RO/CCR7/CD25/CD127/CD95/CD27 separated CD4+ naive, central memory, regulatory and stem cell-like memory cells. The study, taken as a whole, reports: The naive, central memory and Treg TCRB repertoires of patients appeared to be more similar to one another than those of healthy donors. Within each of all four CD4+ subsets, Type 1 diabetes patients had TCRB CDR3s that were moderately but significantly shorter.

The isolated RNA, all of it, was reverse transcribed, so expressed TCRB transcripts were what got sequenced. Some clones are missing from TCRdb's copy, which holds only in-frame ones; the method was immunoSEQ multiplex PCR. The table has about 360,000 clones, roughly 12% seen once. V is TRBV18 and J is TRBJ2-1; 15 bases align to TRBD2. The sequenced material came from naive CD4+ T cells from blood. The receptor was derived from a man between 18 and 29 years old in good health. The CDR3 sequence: CASSRTSGGAADNEQFF. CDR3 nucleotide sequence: TGTGCCAGCTCTCGGACTAGCGGGGGGGCCGCGGACAATGAGCAGTTCTTC.